This T cell receptor (beta chain) was documented in a study of identifying expanded T cells in peripheral blood. Produced via immunoSEQ multiplex PCR; TCRdb's table is partial and in-frame only. The sample consists of roughly 100,000 clones, 80% to 90% of them appearing once. Study conclusions and caveats: Variance in clone template counts between roughly 2-week samples significantly increased with total template count across all healthy donors.

Germline V CDR1 and CDR2: SNHLY, FYNNEI. This CDR3 region has 13 residues. V lost 4 bases and J lost 5, with 11 bases in between. Of note for this clone: Antigen unknown.

The chain combines TRBV2 with TRBJ1-1, with a possible D match to TRBD1 (5 bases). The sequenced sample consisted of blood. This receptor was obtained from a person aged 18 to 75 in good health. In nucleotides, the CDR3 is TGTGCCAGCAGTGCGGAGGGGCCTACTGAAGCTTTCTTT. Translated, it gives CASSAEGPTEAFF.